Below, one TCR beta chain is given with its context. Version v3.0 of the immunoSEQ assay ran at survey level. Using immunoSEQ multiplex PCR, the repertoire was profiled, and TCRdb retains in-frame clones only, with some absent. Of some 35,000 clones listed, over 75% were seen once; the top ten hold over 9.5%. The germline gives CDR1 GTSNPN, CDR2 SVGIG (reference sequence). This CDR3 has 13 residues. V was trimmed by 4 bases and J by 0 bases, leaving 7 bases between them. This sample is part of a study of long-term antiretroviral therapy in people with HIV. The rearrangement links TRBV30 to TRBJ2-1, with D possibly being TRBD2 (6 bases). The starting material was unsorted PBMCs, obtained 2.2 years after starting antiretroviral therapy. The clonotype was recovered from a man between 18 and 35 years old with HIV. As DNA, the CDR3 is TGTGCCTGGATCGGGAGCTCCTACAATGAGCAGTTCTTC. Translation gives CAWIGSSYNEQFF.